Presented here are 23 T cell receptor beta chains from one specimen sequenced in a study of OX40 agonist ivuxolimab in advanced cancers. Sequencing was performed with immunoSEQ multiplex PCR; in TCRdb, only in-frame clones are kept and a portion is missing. The sample lists 50,000 to 65,000 clones, 87% occurring once. The material was CD4+ or CD8+ T cells sorted from blood, obtained in a trial of the OX40 agonist ivuxolimab. Receptors originate from an adult with an advanced solid tumor such as melanoma, head and neck, liver or kidney cancer.

This chain links TRBV11-1 with TRBJ2-7, with 7 nucleotides matching TRBD1. The J segment lost 5 bases and the V segment lost 5 bases, leaving 9 bases of the junction unmatched. There are 14 residues in the CDR3. Germline assignment: CDR1 SGHAT and CDR2 FQDESV (reference sequence). CDR3 in amino acids: CASSLTGNLHEQYF. Here the CDR3 DNA reads TGTGCCAGCAGCCTGACAGGGAATCTGCACGAGCAGTACTTC.

The J gene is TRBJ2-5, the V gene TRBV9; 7 nucleotides match TRBD2. Judging by the DNA end, TRBJ2-7 fits better; the J call may be wrong. This CDR3 spans 14 amino acids. Germline CDR1 and CDR2: SGDLS and YYNGEE. The CDR3 here is CASSVDPGGNEQYF. CDR3 in DNA: TGTGCCAGCAGCGTTGACCCGGGGGGTAACGAGCAGTACTTC.

The rearrangement uses TRBV6-5 and TRBJ1-4; 8 bases line up with TRBD1. V lost 8 bases and J lost 5; bases outside the gene matches: 10. The germline gives CDR1 MNHEY, CDR2 SVGAGI. The CDR3 runs to 15 residues. The CDR3 sequence is CASQKIGTGNEKLFF. Written as DNA, the CDR3 is TGTGCCAGCCAGAAGATCGGGACAGGAAATGAAAAACTGTTTTTT.

The chain recombines TRBV7-3 with TRBJ1-5; D is ambiguous. This CDR3 comprises 12 residues. With 6 bases removed from V and 7 bases from J, the gap between germline ends came to 10 bases. Germline V CDR1 and CDR2: SGHTA, FQGTGA. CDR3 protein: CASRMGRQPQHF. CDR3 DNA sequence: TGTGCCAGCAGAATGGGGAGGCAGCCCCAGCATTTT.

V usage is TRBV4-1 and J usage is TRBJ2-7; the match to TRBD2 covers 13 bases. Germline assignment: CDR1 MGHRA and CDR2 YSYEKL. The length of the CDR3 is 18 residues. V gave up 4 bases and J gave up 4 bases; unmatched junction bases: 13. In nucleotides, the CDR3 is TGCGCCAGCAGCCTCCGGACTAGCGGGAGTGCGGGGGGTTACGAGCAGTACTTC. This translates into CASSLRTSGSAGGYEQYF.

The chain joins TRBV7-3 to TRBJ2-2; TRBD2 matches at 7 bases. This CDR3 contains 16 residues. Germline lookup yields CDR1 SGHTA and CDR2 FQGTGA. V shed 5 bases and J 5 bases; nucleotides not matched to a gene: 11. The CDR3 region is CASSPHGGRGTGELFF. CDR3 DNA: TGTGCCAGCAGCCCCCATGGGGGGAGGGGAACCGGGGAGCTGTTTTTT.

The chain recombines TRBV6-9 with TRBJ2-2, with no clear D. Germline V gene data show CDR1 as MNHGY and CDR2 as SVAAGI. Trimming removed 0 bases at V and 6 bases at J, with 8 bases between. The CDR3 loop spans 14 amino acids. CDR3 protein: CASSYSSPPGELFF. DNA of the CDR3: TGTGCCAGCAGTTATTCGTCCCCGCCCGGGGAGCTGTTTTTT.

As concerns this clone: A read error may produce the germline difference seen at one junction end. The chain links TRBV6-6 to TRBJ2-1; either TRBD1 or TRBD2 may supply D (5 bases each). The CDR3 runs to 14 residues. Germline loops: CDR1 MNHNY, CDR2 SVGAGI (reference sequence). CDR3 sequence reads: CASSFGTRHNEQFF. In DNA form, the CDR3 reads TGTGCCAGTAGTTTCGGGACCCGTCACAATGAGCAGTTCTTC.

The chain links TRBV19 to TRBJ2-3, with D tentatively TRBD1 or TRBD2 (5 bases each). This CDR3 is 12 amino acids long. The V end was cut by 5 bases, the J end by 11 bases, with 14 bases between. Germline V gene sequence: CDR1 LNHDA, CDR2 SQIVND (reference sequence). The CDR3 reads CASSYGLGVQYF. CDR3 coding DNA: TGTGCCAGTAGTTACGGGTTGGGGGTGCAGTATTTT. The full variable domain, completed using reference TRBV19 and TRBJ2-3, is DGGITQSPKYLFRKEGQNVTLSCEQNLNHDAMYWYRQDPGQGLRLIYYSQIVNDFQKGDIAEGYSVSREKKESFPLTVTSAQKNPTAFYLCASSYGLGVQYFGPGTRLTVL.

The CDR3 nucleotides read TGTGCCAGCTCACCACCGAGGCTAGCGGGAGGACCTGGTACGCAGTATTTT. It is translated as CASSPPRLAGGPGTQYF. V usage is TRBV18 and J usage is TRBJ2-3; 11 bases are shared with TRBD2. The length of the CDR3 is 17 residues. Trimming took 0 bases from V and 8 from J; bases not matched to a gene: 10. Germline V gene lookup returns CDR1 KGHSH and CDR2 LQKENI.

The chain recombines TRBV5-1 with TRBJ2-7; 16 positions match TRBD2. The CDR3 is made up of 20 amino acids. Germline CDR1 reads SGHRS; CDR2 reads YFSETQ. The ends lost 0 bases at V and 1 base at J; junction bases unmatched: 10. In DNA form, the CDR3 reads TGCGCCAGCAGCTTGGGCTCGGGACTAGCGGGAGGGCCCTCTTCCTACGAGCAGTACTTC. It specifies CASSLGSGLAGGPSSYEQYF.

The chain links TRBV2 to TRBJ1-2; TRBD1 aligns across 10 bases. In germline, CDR1 is SNHLY, CDR2 FYNNEI. The CDR3 extends over 13 amino acids. V was clipped by 7 bases and J by 7 bases; unmatched bases: 6. The CDR3 nucleotides are TGTGCCAGCACTCGGGACAGGGGAACTGGCTACACCTTC. The encoded protein is CASTRDRGTGYTF. Full variable domain (remainder filled in from reference TRBV2 and TRBJ1-2): EPEVTQTPSHQVTQMGQEVILRCVPISNHLYFYWYRQILGQKVEFLVSFYNNEISEKSEIFDDQFSVERPDGSNFTLKIRSTKLEDSAMYFCASTRDRGTGYTFGSGTRLTVV.

The rearrangement links TRBV5-1 to TRBJ2-7, with 10 bases matching TRBD2. Germline V gives CDR1 SGHRS, CDR2 YFSETQ. The CDR3 has 15 amino acids. The J segment lost 7 bases and the V segment lost 2 bases, leaving 9 bases of the junction unmatched. Here the CDR3 DNA reads TGCGCCAGCAGCTTAGGACTAGCGGCATTAGAGGAGCAGTACTTC. Protein product: CASSLGLAALEEQYF.

This chain uses TRBV6-4 with TRBJ1-5; TRBD1 is a possible D gene (5 bases). Deletions cut 0 bases from V and 6 bases from J, with 9 bases between. Germline V CDR1 and CDR2: MRHNA, SNTAGT. The length of the CDR3 is 14 residues. The CDR3 here is CASSDSAGSQPQHF. CDR3 nucleotides: TGTGCCAGCAGTGACTCCGCAGGGAGTCAGCCCCAGCATTTT.

This clone was found a few times. The gene calls are TRBV5-4 and TRBJ2-5; D unresolved. The germline CDR1 and CDR2 sequences are SGHNT and YYREEE (reference sequence). This CDR3 spans 14 amino acids. The ends were cut back, 4 bases at V and 1 base at J, with 11 bases in the middle. The CDR3 protein is CASSARVAQETQYF. CDR3 DNA sequence: TGTGCCAGCAGCGCCCGGGTGGCCCAAGAGACCCAGTACTTC.

This rearrangement joins TRBV5-1 to TRBJ1-4; D not certain. The CDR3 is made up of 15 amino acids. Germline CDR1 and CDR2: SGHRS and YFSETQ. Deletions cut 4 bases from V and 4 bases from J, with 14 bases between. The CDR3 loop is CASSPMESFNEKLFF. In DNA form, the CDR3 reads TGCGCCAGCAGCCCGATGGAGAGCTTTAATGAAAAACTGTTTTTT.

This chain connects TRBV7-2 to TRBJ2-3, with 15 bases identical to TRBD2. V gave up 5 bases and J gave up 5 bases; unmatched junction bases: 5. Germline values: CDR1 SGHTA, CDR2 FQGNSA. The CDR3 has 16 residues. CDR3 bases: TGTGCCAGCAGCCCGGGACTAGCGGGAGGAGAAGATACGCAGTATTTT. Translating gives CASSPGLAGGEDTQYF.

There are a few counts of this clone. This rearrangement joins TRBV7-9 to TRBJ1-1; 9 bases map to TRBD1. From germline, CDR1 is SEHNR and CDR2 FQNEAQ (reference sequence). CDR3 length: 14 amino acids. Trimming at V came to 8 bases and at J to 3 bases, leaving 7 bases not matched to a gene. CDR3 nucleotide sequence: TGTGCCAGCTTGCATGACAGGGGGGACACTGAAGCTTTCTTT. Its protein product is CASLHDRGDTEAFF.

The chain has TRBV12-5 and TRBJ2-1; 7 positions match TRBD2. V shed 6 bases and J 5 bases; nucleotides not matched to a gene: 7. This CDR3 spans 14 amino acids. CDR1 and CDR2 (germline): LGHNT, FRNRAP. The CDR3 nucleotides are TGTGCTAGTGGGTCGCGCCTAGCGGACAATGAGCAGTTCTTC. It is translated as CASGSRLADNEQFF.

This clone showed up just once. The chain couples TRBV27 to TRBJ1-1, with D unresolved. In germline, CDR1 is MNHEY, CDR2 SMNVEV (reference sequence). The CDR3 consists of 15 residues. V was cut by 3 bases and J by 3 bases, with 14 bases left in between. DNA for the CDR3: TGTGCCAGCAGTTTCTCCCAGAGTATGTACACTGAAGCTTTCTTT. Translated, it gives CASSFSQSMYTEAFF.

The rearrangement joins TRBV19 to TRBJ1-4; the D gene is possibly TRBD1 (5 bases). The germline V and J ends were trimmed by 3 bases and 7 bases, with 12 bases remaining between them. This CDR3 is built from 14 residues. Germline V CDR1 and CDR2: LNHDA, SQIVND (reference sequence). The CDR3 DNA is TGTGCCAGTAGTATTAGTGGGGGTGTTGAAAAACTGTTTTTT. Its protein is CASSISGGVEKLFF.

The CDR3: CAWSVTRYEQYF. Written as DNA, the CDR3 is TGTGCCTGGAGTGTAACTAGATACGAGCAGTACTTC. The chain is built from TRBV30 and TRBJ2-7; D perhaps matches TRBD2 (5 bases). The length of the CDR3 is 12 residues. Germline values: CDR1 GTSNPN, CDR2 SVGIG (reference sequence). The ends were cut back, 0 bases at V and 4 bases at J, with 7 bases in the middle.

The V call is TRBV6-5, the J call TRBJ1-1; 7 positions match TRBD1. Germline V lookup: CDR1 MNHEY, CDR2 SVGAGI. The length of the CDR3 is 14 residues. Trimming took 6 bases from V and 5 from J; bases not matched to a gene: 9. The CDR3 coding sequence is TGTGCCAGCAGCAGGGGACAGCTAGGGACTGAAGCTTTCTTT. Translation: CASSRGQLGTEAFF.